This T cell receptor beta chain was identified in a study of cytomegalovirus exposure and HLA in healthy donors. Study-level points and caveats: In vitro assays verified that a few CMV-associated chains recognized CMV antigens specifically. TCR clusters originating in the first cohort tended to co-occur in the 110 or so validation repertoires, according to a later analysis.

This clone has just one count. What it recognizes is unknown. Sequencing used immunoSEQ multiplex PCR; TCRdb keeps in-frame clones, though not all of them. This table holds roughly 240,000 clones, 87% found once. The V end was cut by 3 bases, the J end by 3 bases, with 6 bases between. Germline CDR1 and CDR2: DFQATT and SNEGSKA (reference sequence). The CDR3 has 11 residues. V gene TRBV20-1 combines with J gene TRBJ2-7; D might be TRBD2 (5 bases). Source material: PBMCs. The source is a man between 18 and 29 years old in good health and CMV-seronegative. DNA of the CDR3: TGCAGTGCTAGTGCGGGCTACGAGCAGTACTTC. Its protein product is CSASAGYEQYF.